One and the same sample provided the 3 T cell receptor beta chains below, sequenced in a study of CD8 T cells in Susac syndrome. Random-hexamer reverse transcription was applied to roughly 0.5 to 1 ug RNA. TCRdb re-analysed the immunoSEQ multiplex PCR reads in MiXCR, keeping a single row per CDR3 protein. The sample lists 250,000 to 300,000 distinct CDR3 sequences; 70% to 90% were seen once. The specimen was CD8+ T cells from PBMCs. These receptors came from a human donor with multiple sclerosis.

V gene TRBV15 combines with J gene TRBJ2-7; D is undetermined. The CDR3 extends over 12 amino acids. V was cut by 4 bases and J by 5 bases, with 9 bases left in between. Germline V gene lookup returns CDR1 LNHNV and CDR2 YYDKDF (reference sequence). In nucleotides, the CDR3 is TGTGCCACCAGCAAGGGAACCCACGAGCAGTACTTC. This translates into CATSKGTHEQYF.

The chain combines TRBV5-4 with TRBJ1-1; no firm D call. The CDR3 runs to 14 residues. CDR1 is SGHNT, CDR2 YYREEE, per germline (reference sequence). Between the trimmed V and J ends, which lost 1 base and 1 base, there was a span of 8 bases. The CDR3 protein is CASSLPHENTEAFF. The CDR3, as DNA: TGTGCCAGCAGCTTGCCCCACGAGAACACTGAAGCTTTCTTT.

The chain recombines TRBV14 with TRBJ2-7; D is ambiguous. Germline V CDR1 and CDR2: SGHDN, FVKESK. Trimming left V 0 bases short and J 3 bases short, with 9 bases between. The CDR3 has 14 amino acids. As DNA, the CDR3 is TGTGCCAGCAGCCAAGATCGAAACAGCTACGAGCAGTACTTC. Amino acid sequence: CASSQDRNSYEQYF.